This record covers a single T cell receptor beta chain. This record comes from a study of T cell responses to AZD1222 COVID-19 vaccine. Generated by immunoSEQ multiplex PCR, the TCRdb table keeps only in-frame clones and is missing some. The table records 130,000 or so clones, about nine tenths of them present only once. The V gene lost 2 bases and the J gene lost 4 bases, with 8 bases spanning the gap. The CDR3 totals 13 residues. Germline CDR1 KGHSY, CDR2 FQNENV. The gene calls are TRBV16 and TRBJ1-1; D ambiguous. This clonotype was obtained from an adult in good health. Source: peripheral blood, taken on day 0 of AZD1222 vaccination. CDR3 region: CASSQGSPTEAFF. The DNA of the CDR3 is TGTGCCAGCAGCCAAGGCAGCCCCACTGAAGCTTTCTTT.